The 30 T cell receptor beta chains presented below share a single source sample, sequenced in a study of identical twins' blood T cells. TCRdb independently ran MiXCR on the 5' RACE reads; one entry per CDR3 protein. Found here are hundreds of thousands of distinct CDR3 sequences, under 30% of them singletons; the top ten hold around 5.6%. The sample taken for sequencing was PBMCs. These TCRs come from a woman aged 18 to 50 in good health.

This clonotype was seen more than once but under ten times. One end of the junction fails to match germline, which may point to a read error. The rearrangement joins TRBV4-2 to TRBJ2-7; 8 nucleotides line up with TRBD1. The CDR3 contains 14 residues. CDR1 and CDR2 from the germline V gene are LGHNA and YNFKEQ. The CDR3 DNA sequence: TGTGCCGGCAGCCCCGGACAGGGACCCTACGAGCAGTACTTC. Amino acids: CAGSPGQGPYEQYF.

The table lists this clonotype with many counts. V gene TRBV13 combines with J gene TRBJ1-5, with a tentative D call TRBD1 (5 bases). CDR1 and CDR2 (germline): PRHDT, FYEKMQ (reference sequence). The CDR3 contains 17 residues. Trimming removed 0 bases from V and 3 bases from J, with 15 bases in between. The CDR3 sequence: CASSLGGEGLDNQPQHF. The CDR3 DNA reads as TGTGCCAGCAGCTTAGGGGGAGAGGGGCTAGACAATCAGCCCCAGCATTTT.

The chain has TRBV4-2 and TRBJ2-7; the match to TRBD2 covers 10 bases. CDR1 is LGHNA and CDR2 is YNFKEQ in the germline V gene. The V gene end was trimmed by 4 bases and the J gene end by 5 bases; junction bases not matched to a gene: 5. The CDR3 consists of 14 residues. For the CDR3, the DNA is TGTGCCAGCAGCCCGCGACTAGCGGGTAACGAGCAGTACTTC. It specifies CASSPRLAGNEQYF.

The sample holds a few counts of this clonotype. The chain combines TRBV28 with TRBJ1-5; perhaps TRBD1 as D (6 bases). V was pared by 10 bases and J by 6 bases, with 19 bases between. The germline CDR1 and CDR2 sequences are MDHEN and SYDVKM. This CDR3 spans 14 amino acids. The CDR3 DNA is TGTGCCACCAAAACGGGCGGGGGCGGTCAGCCCCAGCATTTT. Its protein is CATKTGGGGQPQHF.

Written as DNA, the CDR3 is TGTGCCAGCAGGGGTAGCTATGGCTACACCTTC. Its translation: CASRGSYGYTF. The J gene is TRBJ1-2, the V gene TRBV12-3 or TRBV12-4, with D unclear. This CDR3 comprises 11 residues. Between the trimmed V and J ends, which lost 6 bases and 4 bases, there was a span of 6 bases.

The V gene is TRBV29-1, the J gene TRBJ2-3, with 10 bases lining up with TRBD2. The CDR3 loop spans 13 amino acids. With 0 bases clipped from V and 7 bases from J, the junction kept 1 base outside the gene matches. CDR1 and CDR2 (germline): SQVTM, ANQGSEA. CDR3 sequence reads: CSVEETSGYTQYF. DNA for the CDR3: TGCAGCGTTGAAGAGACTAGCGGGTATACGCAGTATTTT.

J is TRBJ1-5 and V is TRBV6-5, with D unclear. Germline lookup yields CDR1 MNHEY and CDR2 SVGAGI. The V end lost 8 bases, the J end lost 1 base, and 9 bases lay between the germline ends. There are 13 residues in the CDR3. The CDR3 sequence is CASQSRSNQPQHF. The CDR3 nucleotides are TGTGCCAGCCAAAGCAGGAGCAATCAGCCCCAGCATTTT.

A single count supports this clonotype. V is TRBV7-8 and J is TRBJ2-3; tentative D call: TRBD2 (5 bases). The CDR3 runs to 15 residues. Germline V gene lookup returns CDR1 SGHVS and CDR2 FQNEAQ. V dropped 4 bases and J dropped 2 bases, with 13 bases sitting between them. This chain's CDR3 is CASSSGRLITDTQYF. The CDR3 bases are TGTGCCAGCAGCTCAGGCCGACTAATCACAGATACGCAGTATTTT.

This clonotype came up a few times. V is TRBV19 and J is TRBJ1-1; D not resolved. The CDR3 consists of 13 residues. V was shortened by 7 bases and J by 1 base, with 10 bases between the two germline ends. Germline V gene data show CDR1 as LNHDA and CDR2 as SQIVND (reference sequence). This chain's CDR3 is CASNPVPNTEAFF. The CDR3, as DNA: TGTGCCAGTAACCCCGTCCCGAACACTGAAGCTTTCTTT.

This clonotype was recorded many times. The gene calls are TRBV5-1 and TRBJ2-1; tentatively, D is TRBD1 (6 bases). Trimming removed 0 bases at V and 0 bases at J, with 7 bases between. The CDR3 contains 15 residues. Per germline, CDR1 SGHRS and CDR2 YFSETQ. CDR3 DNA: TGCGCCAGCAGCTTGGTAGGGGGCTCCTACAATGAGCAGTTCTTC. Translated: CASSLVGGSYNEQFF.

The genes are TRBV20-1 and TRBJ2-2, with TRBD2 identical over 8 bases. Germline CDR1 DFQATT, CDR2 SNEGSKA (reference sequence). V trimming: 2 bases; J trimming: 6 bases; junction bases outside the gene matches: 8. The CDR3 loop spans 15 amino acids. CDR3 residues: CSARRPAGDAGELFF. The CDR3 coding sequence is TGCAGTGCTAGACGTCCAGCGGGAGACGCCGGGGAGCTGTTTTTT.

This clonotype was counted only a few times. This chain links TRBV18 with TRBJ1-1; D might be TRBD1 (6 bases). Germline V gene sequence: CDR1 KGHSH, CDR2 LQKENI. The length of the CDR3 is 17 residues. V gave up 1 base and J gave up 2 bases, with 17 bases separating them. As DNA, the CDR3 is TGTGCCAGCTCACCACTTACTACAGGGACGGTAAACACTGAAGCTTTCTTT. Residues: CASSPLTTGTVNTEAFF.

This clonotype was observed a handful of times. The chain couples TRBV11-3 to TRBJ2-2; D ambiguous. The CDR3 runs to 14 residues. Between the trimmed V and J ends, which lost 1 base and 6 bases, there was a span of 9 bases. The germline CDR1 and CDR2 sequences are SGHNT and YENEEA. The CDR3 DNA sequence: TGTGCCAGCAGCTTAGCCCCCCTGGCCGGGGAGCTGTTTTTT. It yields the protein CASSLAPLAGELFF. The complete variable domain, with remaining parts taken from reference TRBV11-3 and TRBJ2-2, reads EAGVVQSPRYKIIEKKQPVAFWCNPISGHNTLYWYLQNLGQGPELLIRYENEEAVDDSQLPKDRFSAERLKGVDSTLKIQPAELGDSAVYLCASSLAPLAGELFFGEGSRLTVL.

In its sample, this clonotype was seen once. The junction departs from the called germline gene at one end, perhaps through a read error. This rearrangement joins TRBV9 to TRBJ2-7; the D is unclear. CDR3 length: 13 residues. Germline assignment: CDR1 SGDLS and CDR2 YYNGEE. CDR3 loop: CANSPPRSYEQYF. The DNA for the CDR3 is TGTGCCAACAGCCCCCCTCGGTCCTACGAGCAGTACTTC.

This chain links TRBV7-6 with TRBJ2-5, with D possibly being TRBD2 (6 bases). CDR1 and CDR2 (germline): SGHVS, FNYEAQ. Trimming shortened V by 1 base and J by 4 bases, and 13 bases separated the two germline ends. CDR3 length: 15 residues. CDR3 sequence: CASSLVFGTRETQYF. CDR3 DNA: TGTGCCAGCAGCTTAGTATTCGGGACTCGAGAGACCCAGTACTTC. The variable domain in full, completed from reference TRBV7-6 and TRBJ2-5, reads GAGVSQSPRYKVTKRGQDVALRCDPISGHVSLYWYRQALGQGPEFLTYFNYEAQQDKSGLPNDRFSAERPEGSISTLTIQRTEQRDSAMYRCASSLVFGTRETQYFGPGTRLLVL.

The genes are TRBV6-2 or TRBV6-3 and TRBJ1-5, with 8 positions matching TRBD1. The CDR3 totals 15 residues. The germline gives CDR1 MNHEY, CDR2 SVGEGT. V gave up 4 bases and J gave up 6 bases; unmatched junction bases: 8. The CDR3 spells CASSSDRGSGQPQHF. CDR3 nucleotide sequence: TGTGCCAGCAGTTCCGACAGGGGATCGGGTCAGCCCCAGCATTTT.

The chain combines TRBV18 with TRBJ1-2, with 12 bases matching TRBD1. V was pared by 3 bases and J by 6 bases, with 5 bases of the junction left unmatched. The CDR3 sequence is 15 residues long. The germline CDR1 and CDR2 sequences are KGHSH and LQKENI. CDR3 loop: CASSPGTGGANGYTF. CDR3 nucleotide sequence: TGTGCCAGCTCACCCGGGACAGGGGGCGCGAATGGCTACACCTTC.

The chain couples TRBV7-2 to TRBJ2-3; 7 bases fit TRBD2. J was trimmed by 5 bases and V by 1 base; bases with no gene match: 3. The CDR3 runs to 14 residues. The V gene's germline CDR1 is SGHTA and CDR2 FQGNSA. The CDR3 DNA sequence: TGTGCCAGCAGCTTAGAGCGGGGAGTAGATACGCAGTATTTT. Translation: CASSLERGVDTQYF.

The chain recombines TRBV7-8 with TRBJ1-4; possible D gene TRBD1, 6 bases. The CDR3 sequence is 13 residues long. V shed 7 bases and J shed 6 bases, with 12 bases lying between them. In germline, CDR1 is SGHVS, CDR2 FQNEAQ. This CDR3 is CASTRGGDEKLFF. DNA for the CDR3: TGTGCCAGCACCAGAGGGGGTGATGAAAAACTGTTTTTT.

Comments on this clonotype: Mismatch with germline at one junction end may stem from a read error. The V call is TRBV2, the J call TRBJ1-2; D gene ambiguous. The length of the CDR3 is 13 residues. Germline V lookup: CDR1 SNHLY, CDR2 FYNNEI. CDR3 nucleotides: TGTGTCAGCAGTAACCCACGGGCTGGGGGCTACACCTTC. Amino acids: CVSSNPRAGGYTF.

The chain links TRBV21-1 to TRBJ2-3; the table's D call of TRBD2 was not tested on the DNA. TRBV21-1 is reported as a pseudogene. The CDR3 contains 15 residues. The CDR3 sequence: CASTVSSGRVDTQYF. The CDR3 coding sequence is TGTGCCAGCACGGTTTCTAGCGGCAGGGTCGATACGCAGTATTTT.

In its sample, this clonotype was seen many times. The chain has TRBV5-1 and TRBJ1-1; D is undetermined. Per germline, CDR1 SGHRS and CDR2 YFSETQ. The V gene lost 0 bases and the J gene lost 1 base, with 10 bases spanning the gap. The CDR3 length is 15 residues. CDR3 in amino acids: CASSLAIGANTEAFF. The CDR3 DNA reads TGCGCCAGCAGCTTGGCCATCGGTGCGAACACTGAAGCTTTCTTT.

V gene TRBV2 combines with J gene TRBJ2-2; D is uncertain. V was shortened by 7 bases and J by 6 bases, with 15 bases between the two germline ends. This CDR3 is built from 14 residues. Germline assignment: CDR1 SNHLY and CDR2 FYNNEI. Here the CDR3 DNA reads TGTGCCAGCACTCAAAAGGGTCAGCCCGGGGAGCTGTTTTTT. Amino acids: CASTQKGQPGELFF. The full variable domain, with the rest looked up from reference TRBV2 and TRBJ2-2, is EPEVTQTPSHQVTQMGQEVILRCVPISNHLYFYWYRQILGQKVEFLVSFYNNEISEKSEIFDDQFSVERPDGSNFTLKIRSTKLEDSAMYFCASTQKGQPGELFFGEGSRLTVL.

V and J are TRBV21-1 and TRBJ1-1. TRBV21-1 is labeled a pseudogene. This CDR3 contains 12 residues. The CDR3 spells CASTRTLACSFF. The DNA of the CDR3 is TGTGCCAGCACTAGGACCCTCGCTTGTTCTTTCTTT.

J is TRBJ2-2 and V is TRBV18; the D gene is possibly TRBD2 (6 bases). Germline V CDR1 and CDR2: KGHSH, LQKENI. V was cut by 3 bases and J by 6 bases, with 8 bases left in between. The CDR3 contains 13 residues. DNA of the CDR3: TGTGCCAGCTCACCTAGCGGTCCCGGGGAGCTGTTTTTT. Translating it yields CASSPSGPGELFF.

In this sample, this clonotype turned up many times. The chain uses TRBV19 and TRBJ2-1; D remains unclear. The CDR3 contains 13 residues. Per the germline V gene, CDR1 is LNHDA and CDR2 is SQIVND (reference sequence). With 2 bases removed from V and 4 bases from J, the gap between germline ends came to 6 bases. The CDR3 loop reads CASSITAYNEQFF. CDR3 nucleotides: TGTGCCAGTAGTATAACAGCATACAATGAGCAGTTCTTC.

The rearrangement links TRBV29-1 to TRBJ1-2; D unclear. CDR3 length equals 13 residues. The germline CDR1 and CDR2 sequences are SQVTM and ANQGSEA. With 4 bases removed from V and 4 bases from J, the gap between germline ends came to 13 bases. CDR3 in DNA: TGCAGCGTTGTATCGGGCGGCTCCTATGGCTACACCTTC. Its translation is CSVVSGGSYGYTF.

This clonotype was counted a few times. This chain connects TRBV20-1 to TRBJ2-2, with D possibly TRBD2 on 6 matching bases. This CDR3 comprises 14 residues. CDR1 DFQATT and CDR2 SNEGSKA come from the germline V gene (reference sequence). V dropped 3 bases and J dropped 1 base, with 9 bases sitting between them. In DNA, the CDR3 is TGCAGTGCTAGGCGGGGTTTGAACACCGGGGAGCTGTTTTTT. It yields the protein CSARRGLNTGELFF.

In this sample, this clonotype turned up a few times. This chain uses TRBV4-3 with TRBJ2-3; D possibly corresponds to TRBD2 (5 bases). The CDR3 runs 12 residues. The V end was cut by 4 bases, the J end by 5 bases, with 7 bases between. Germline V gene lookup returns CDR1 LGHNA and CDR2 YSLEER. The CDR3 DNA sequence: TGCGCCAGCAGCCCTGAGGGAGATACGCAGTATTTT. Translating it yields CASSPEGDTQYF.

The chain links TRBV29-1 to TRBJ2-1; 8 bases agree with TRBD1. V was clipped by 5 bases and J by 0 bases; unmatched bases: 3. The CDR3 is 14 amino acids. Germline CDR1 and CDR2: SQVTM and ANQGSEA. CDR3 protein: CSVTTGGSYNEQFF. CDR3 sequence (DNA): TGCAGCGTTACTACAGGGGGCTCCTACAATGAGCAGTTCTTC.